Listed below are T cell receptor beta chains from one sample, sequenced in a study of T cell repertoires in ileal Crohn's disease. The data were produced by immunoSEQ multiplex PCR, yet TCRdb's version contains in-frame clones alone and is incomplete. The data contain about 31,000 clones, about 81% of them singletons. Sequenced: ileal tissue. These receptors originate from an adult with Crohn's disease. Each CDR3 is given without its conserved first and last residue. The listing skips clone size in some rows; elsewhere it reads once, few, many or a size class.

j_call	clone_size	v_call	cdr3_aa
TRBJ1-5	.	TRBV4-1	ASSPRETGNQPQH
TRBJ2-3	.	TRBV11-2	ASSPNSRVGTDTQY
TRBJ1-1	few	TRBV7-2	ASSLYRLNTEAF
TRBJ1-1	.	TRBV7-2	ASSLQGEAF
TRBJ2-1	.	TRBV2	ASSGTGYNEQF
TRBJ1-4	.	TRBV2	ASSEAASAGREKLF
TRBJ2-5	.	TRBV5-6	ASSFIEAQY
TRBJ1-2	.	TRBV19	ASSGTGVLRVTGYT
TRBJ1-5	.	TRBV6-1	ASSEIVGQPQH
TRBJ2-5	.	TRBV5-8	ASSPTVETQY
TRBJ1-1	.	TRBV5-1	ASSWRPGQANTEAF
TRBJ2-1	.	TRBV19	ASGLAGGGGEQF
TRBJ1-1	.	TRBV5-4	ASSLAGKNTEAF
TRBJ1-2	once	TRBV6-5	ASTPGQDYGYT
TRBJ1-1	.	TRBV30	AWISGPWAF
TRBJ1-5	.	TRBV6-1	ASSHSRFRNQPQH
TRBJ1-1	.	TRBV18	ASSPSGRGGTEAF
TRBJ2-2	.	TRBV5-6	ASTAGPNTGELF
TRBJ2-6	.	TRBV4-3	ASSQDPGGDGANVLT
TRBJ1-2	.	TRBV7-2	ASSRTGVYGYT
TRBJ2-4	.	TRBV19	ASSIKGQASLAKNIQY
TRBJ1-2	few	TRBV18	ASSPAGLDYGYT
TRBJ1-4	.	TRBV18	ASSPRGTANEKLF
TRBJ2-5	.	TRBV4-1	ASSPRDTGHSETQY
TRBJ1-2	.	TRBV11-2	ASSRDTKGYGYT
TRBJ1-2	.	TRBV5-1	ASSRGQGADGYT
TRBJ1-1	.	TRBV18	ASSPGGGVGTEAF
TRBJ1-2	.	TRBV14	ASSQAGASSYGYT
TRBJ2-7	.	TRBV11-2	ASSLDYGPISYEQY
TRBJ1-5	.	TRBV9	ASSVGAGANQPQH
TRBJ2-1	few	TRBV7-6	ASSLLAGGDNEQF
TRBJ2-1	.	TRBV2	ASNWDSYNEQF
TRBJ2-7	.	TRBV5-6	ASSATGGFSYEQY
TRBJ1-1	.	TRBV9	ASTQGENTEAF
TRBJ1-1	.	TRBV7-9	ASTQSGTGYTEAF
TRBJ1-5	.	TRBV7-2	ASSLIEGAARPQH
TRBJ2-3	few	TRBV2	ASSDRRVWADTQY
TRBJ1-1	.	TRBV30	AHRRQGEPEAF
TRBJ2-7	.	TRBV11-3	ASSSGTNPYEQY
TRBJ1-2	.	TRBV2	ASRTGTGNNYGYT
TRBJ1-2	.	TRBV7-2	ASSFGPGGGYGYT
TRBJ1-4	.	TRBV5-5	ASSFLTNEKLF
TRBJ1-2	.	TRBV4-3	ASSQDSSWDRRYGYT
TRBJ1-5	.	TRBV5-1	ASSVTGGSNQPQH
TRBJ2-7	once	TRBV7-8	ASSPARDSRFYEQY
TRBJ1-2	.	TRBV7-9	ASSLEQGDGYT
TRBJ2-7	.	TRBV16	ASSLSRGYEQY
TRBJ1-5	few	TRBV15	ATSARTGNQPQH
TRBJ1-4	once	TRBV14	ASSQDSDRVREKLF
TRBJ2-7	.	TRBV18	ASSPPWTDRRSTYEQY
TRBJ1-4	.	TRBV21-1	ASSIPGTGGVEKLF
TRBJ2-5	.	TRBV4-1	ASSQYTSGAHQETQY
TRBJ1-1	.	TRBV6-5	ASSLEGTVNTEAF
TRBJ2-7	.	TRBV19	ASKRAGKEYYEQY